This entry lists 9 T cell receptor beta chains sequenced from one sample in a study of identical twins. Each CDR3 protein gets one entry after TCRdb re-called the 5' RACE reads with MiXCR. The sample has hundreds of thousands of distinct CDR3 sequences, around 8.6% seen once. These data were also reused for a study on yellow fever vaccine responses in identical twins.

Specimen: PBMCs. Every receptor here comes from a woman under 30 in good health.

This clonotype was seen at least ten times. V gene TRBV7-2 combines with J gene TRBJ2-7; 7 bases are a match to TRBD1. The CDR3 loop spans 15 amino acids. V shed 1 base and J 1 base; nucleotides not matched to a gene: 4. CDR1 is SGHTA and CDR2 is FQGNSA in the germline V gene. The CDR3 DNA sequence: TGTGCCAGCAGCTTAGTGGGACAGTCATCCTACGAGCAGTACTTC. This codes for CASSLVGQSSYEQYF.

This clonotype was counted many times. The chain recombines TRBV29-1 with TRBJ2-3; D is possibly TRBD2 (6 bases). The CDR3 extends over 12 amino acids. Trimming removed 0 bases at V and 15 bases at J, with 16 bases between. CDR1 SQVTM and CDR2 ANQGSEA come from the germline V gene. The DNA of the CDR3 is TGCAGCGTTGAAGATCTTAGCGGCAGGGACTATTTT. Its translation: CSVEDLSGRDYF.

This clonotype was observed a few times. The chain carries TRBV7-8 and TRBJ2-7; possible D gene TRBD2, 7 bases. Between the trimmed V and J ends, which lost 3 bases and 7 bases, there was a span of 13 bases. Germline CDR1 SGHVS, CDR2 FQNEAQ. The CDR3 sequence is 13 residues long. The CDR3 sequence: CASSFGGAGEQYF. The CDR3 bases are TGTGCCAGCAGCTTTGGGGGGGCTGGGGAGCAGTACTTC.

This sequence joins TRBV7-2 and TRBJ2-1; TRBD2 agrees at 11 bases. The CDR3 is 21 amino acids. Germline-derived CDR1 and CDR2 are SGHTA and FQGNSA. Trimming cost V 3 bases and J 0 bases; bases outside gene matches: 16. The CDR3 region has the DNA TGTGCCAGCAGCTTCGCCCCCGGTACTAGCGGGGGAATGAGCTCCTACAATGAGCAGTTCTTC. Protein sequence: CASSFAPGTSGGMSSYNEQFF.

In its sample, this clonotype was seen once. The gene calls are TRBV6-1 and TRBJ2-1; D is undetermined. Germline V gives CDR1 MNHNS, CDR2 SASEGT. V lost 7 bases and J lost 5, with 12 bases in between. The CDR3 contains 13 residues. The CDR3 DNA follows: TGTGCCAGCACACTGATGGGGAACAATGAGCAGTTCTTC. Translating it yields CASTLMGNNEQFF.

This clonotype has a count of ten or more. The V gene is TRBV9, the J gene TRBJ2-1; tentative D call: TRBD1 (5 bases). Trimming took off 5 bases at V and 7 bases at J, with 13 bases between the two ends. The CDR3 has 13 residues. CDR1 is SGDLS and CDR2 is YYNGEE in the germline V gene. CDR3: CASSRFTGNEQFF. The CDR3 DNA sequence: TGTGCCAGCAGTCGATTCACAGGTAATGAGCAGTTCTTC.

This clonotype was seen many times. The chain combines TRBV7-2 with TRBJ2-7; D may correspond to TRBD1 or TRBD2 (6 bases each). The germline V gene has CDR1 SGHTA and CDR2 FQGNSA. There are 14 residues in the CDR3. V lost 5 bases to trimming and J lost 5 bases, with 16 bases between them. The CDR3 loop reads CASSATGAWDEQYF. CDR3 coding DNA: TGTGCCAGCAGCGCCACGGGGGCTTGGGACGAGCAGTACTTC.

This clonotype was seen a handful of times. The V call is TRBV12-3 or TRBV12-4, the J call TRBJ2-3; D is undetermined. This CDR3 has 14 amino acids. The germline V and J ends were trimmed by 0 bases and 4 bases, with 8 bases remaining between them. CDR3 sequence reads: CASSLASLADTQYF. CDR3 nucleotides: TGTGCCAGCAGTTTAGCCAGTCTCGCAGATACGCAGTATTTT.

This clonotype was recorded a few times. The J gene is TRBJ2-3, the V gene TRBV10-1; D unclear. V shed 2 bases and J shed 2 bases, with 5 bases lying between them. The CDR3 runs to 13 residues. Germline V lookup: CDR1 WNHNN, CDR2 SYGVQD (reference sequence). The CDR3 DNA sequence: TGCGCCAGCAGTGAGGGCAACACAGATACGCAGTATTTT. Residues: CASSEGNTDTQYF.